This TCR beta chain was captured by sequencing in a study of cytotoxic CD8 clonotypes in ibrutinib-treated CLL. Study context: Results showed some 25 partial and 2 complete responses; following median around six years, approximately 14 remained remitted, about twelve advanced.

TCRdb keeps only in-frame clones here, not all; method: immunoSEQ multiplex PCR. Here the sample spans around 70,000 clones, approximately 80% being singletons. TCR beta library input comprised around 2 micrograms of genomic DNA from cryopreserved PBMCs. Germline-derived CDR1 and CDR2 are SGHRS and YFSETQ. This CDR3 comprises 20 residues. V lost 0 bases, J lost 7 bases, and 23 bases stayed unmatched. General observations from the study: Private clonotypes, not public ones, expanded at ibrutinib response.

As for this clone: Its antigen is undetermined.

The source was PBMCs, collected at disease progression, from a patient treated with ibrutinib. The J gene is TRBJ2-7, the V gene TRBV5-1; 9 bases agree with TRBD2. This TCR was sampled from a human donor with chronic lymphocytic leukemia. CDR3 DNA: TGCGCCAGCAGCTTGGCCGGATGGGGGTCGAGGGCTAGCGGGGTGGGAGAGCAGTACTTC. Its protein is CASSLAGWGSRASGVGEQYF. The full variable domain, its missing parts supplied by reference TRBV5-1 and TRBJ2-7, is KAGVTQTPRYLIKTRGQQVTLSCSPISGHRSVSWYQQTPGQGLQFLFEYFSETQRNKGNFPGRFSGRQFSNSRSEMNVSTLELGDSALYLCASSLAGWGSRASGVGEQYFGPGTRLTVT.